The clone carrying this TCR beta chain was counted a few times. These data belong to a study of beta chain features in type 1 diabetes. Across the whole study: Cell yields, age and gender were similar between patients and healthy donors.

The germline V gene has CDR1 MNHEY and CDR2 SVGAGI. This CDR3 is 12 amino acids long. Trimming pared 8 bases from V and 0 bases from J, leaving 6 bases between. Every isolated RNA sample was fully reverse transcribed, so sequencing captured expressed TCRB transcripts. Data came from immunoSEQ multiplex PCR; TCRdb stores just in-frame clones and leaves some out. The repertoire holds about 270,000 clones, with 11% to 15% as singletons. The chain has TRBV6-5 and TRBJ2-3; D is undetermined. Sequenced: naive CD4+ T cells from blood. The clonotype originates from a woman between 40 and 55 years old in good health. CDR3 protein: CASAESTDTQYF. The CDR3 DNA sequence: TGTGCCAGCGCGGAGAGCACAGATACGCAGTATTTT.